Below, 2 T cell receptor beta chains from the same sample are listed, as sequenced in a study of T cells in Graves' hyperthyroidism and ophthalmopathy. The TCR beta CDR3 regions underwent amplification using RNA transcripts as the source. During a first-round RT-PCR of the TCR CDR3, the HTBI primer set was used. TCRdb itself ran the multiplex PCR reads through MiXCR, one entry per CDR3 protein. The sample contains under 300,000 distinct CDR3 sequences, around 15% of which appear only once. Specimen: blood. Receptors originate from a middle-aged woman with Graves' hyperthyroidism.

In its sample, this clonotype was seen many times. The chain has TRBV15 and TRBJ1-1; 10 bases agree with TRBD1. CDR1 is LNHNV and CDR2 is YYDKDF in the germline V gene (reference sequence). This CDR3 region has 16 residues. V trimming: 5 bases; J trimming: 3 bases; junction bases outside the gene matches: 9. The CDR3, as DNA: TGTGCCACCAGCCCGGGACAGGGGATAGGGGACACTGAAGCTTTCTTT. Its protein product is CATSPGQGIGDTEAFF. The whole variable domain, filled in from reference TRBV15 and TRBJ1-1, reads DAMVIQNPRYQVTQFGKPVTLSCSQTLNHNVMYWYQQKSSQAPKLLFHYYDKDFNNEADTPDNFQSRRPNTSFCFLDIRSPGLGDTAMYLCATSPGQGIGDTEAFFGQGTRLTVV.

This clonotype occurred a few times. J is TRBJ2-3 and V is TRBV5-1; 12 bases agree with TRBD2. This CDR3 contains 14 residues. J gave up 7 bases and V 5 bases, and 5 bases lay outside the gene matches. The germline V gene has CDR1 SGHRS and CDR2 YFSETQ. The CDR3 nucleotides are TGCGCCAGCAGTTGGACTAGCGGGGTGAATACGCAGTATTTT. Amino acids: CASSWTSGVNTQYF.